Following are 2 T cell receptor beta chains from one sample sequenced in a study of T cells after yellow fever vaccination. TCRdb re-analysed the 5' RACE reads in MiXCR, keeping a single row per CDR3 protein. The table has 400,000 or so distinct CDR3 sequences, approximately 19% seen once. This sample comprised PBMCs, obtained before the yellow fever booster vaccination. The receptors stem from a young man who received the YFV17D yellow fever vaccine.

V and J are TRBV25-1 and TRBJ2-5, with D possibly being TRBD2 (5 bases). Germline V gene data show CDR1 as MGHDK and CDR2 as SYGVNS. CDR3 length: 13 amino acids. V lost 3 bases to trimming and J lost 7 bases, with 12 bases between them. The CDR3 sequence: CASSEAPRGTQYF. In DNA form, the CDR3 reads TGTGCCAGCAGTGAGGCGCCACGGGGGACCCAGTACTTC.

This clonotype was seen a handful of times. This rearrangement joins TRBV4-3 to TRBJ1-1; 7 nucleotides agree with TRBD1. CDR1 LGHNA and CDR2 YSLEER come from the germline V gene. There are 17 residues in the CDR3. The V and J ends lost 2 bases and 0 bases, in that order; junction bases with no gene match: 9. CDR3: CASSQPGRTGLNTEAFF. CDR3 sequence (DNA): TGCGCCAGCAGCCAACCCGGTAGGACAGGACTGAACACTGAAGCTTTCTTT.